What follows describes a single TCR beta chain. Antigen specificity is unknown. The V gene lost 3 bases and the J gene lost 0 bases, with 12 bases spanning the gap. Germline loops: CDR1 GTSNPN, CDR2 SVGIG (reference sequence). This CDR3 comprises 15 residues. Method: immunoSEQ multiplex PCR; TCRdb's copy keeps in-frame clones and lacks some. Counted here are tens of thousands of clones, roughly 90% occurring once; the ten biggest clones make up 3.5% to 4.5%. The entry originates in a study of cytomegalovirus exposure and HLA in healthy donors. Study conclusions and caveats: One later analysis, an examination of the 120 validation repertoires, found that first-cohort TCR clusters tended to co-occur in them.

The receptor comes from a woman in her late teens or twenties in good health and CMV-seropositive. The V gene is TRBV30, the J gene TRBJ2-1; D unclear. Source material: PBMCs. CDR3 in amino acids: CAWRSEIGSYNEQFF. The CDR3 nucleotides read TGTGCCTGGAGGTCTGAAATCGGCTCCTACAATGAGCAGTTCTTC. Combining the CDR3 with reference TRBV30 and TRBJ2-1 gives the whole variable domain SQTIHQWPATLVQPVGSPLSLECTVEGTSNPNLYWYRQAAGRGLQLLFYSVGIGQISSEVPQNLSASRPQDRQFILSSKKLLLSDSGFYLCAWRSEIGSYNEQFFGPGTRLTVL.